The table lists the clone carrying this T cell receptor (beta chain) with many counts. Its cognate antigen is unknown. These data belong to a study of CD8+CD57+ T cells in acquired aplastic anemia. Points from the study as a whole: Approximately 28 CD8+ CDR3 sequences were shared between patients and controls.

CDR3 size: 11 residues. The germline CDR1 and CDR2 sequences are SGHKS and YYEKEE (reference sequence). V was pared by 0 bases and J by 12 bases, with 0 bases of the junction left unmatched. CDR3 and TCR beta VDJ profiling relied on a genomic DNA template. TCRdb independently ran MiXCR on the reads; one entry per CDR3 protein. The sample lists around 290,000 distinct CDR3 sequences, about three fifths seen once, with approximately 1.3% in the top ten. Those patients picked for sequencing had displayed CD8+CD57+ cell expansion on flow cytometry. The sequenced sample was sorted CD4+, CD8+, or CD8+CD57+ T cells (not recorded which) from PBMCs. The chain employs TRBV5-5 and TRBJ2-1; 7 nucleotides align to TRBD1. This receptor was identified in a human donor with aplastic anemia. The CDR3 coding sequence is TGTGCCAGCAGCTTGGACAGGGGGCAGTTCTTC. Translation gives CASSLDRGQFF.